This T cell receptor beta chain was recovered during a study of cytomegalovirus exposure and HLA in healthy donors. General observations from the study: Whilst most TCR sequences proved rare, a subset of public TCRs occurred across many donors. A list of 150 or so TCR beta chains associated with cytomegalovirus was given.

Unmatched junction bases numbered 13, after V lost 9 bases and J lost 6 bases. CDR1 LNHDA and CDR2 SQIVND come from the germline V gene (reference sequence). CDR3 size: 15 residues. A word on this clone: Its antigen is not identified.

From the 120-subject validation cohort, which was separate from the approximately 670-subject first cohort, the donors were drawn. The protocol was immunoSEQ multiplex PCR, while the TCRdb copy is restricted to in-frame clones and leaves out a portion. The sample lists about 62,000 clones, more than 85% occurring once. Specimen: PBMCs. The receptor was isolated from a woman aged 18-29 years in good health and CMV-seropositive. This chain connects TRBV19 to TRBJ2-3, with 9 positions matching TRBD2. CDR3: CASQNPLAGTDTQYF. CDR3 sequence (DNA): TGTGCCAGCCAAAATCCCCTAGCGGGAACGGATACGCAGTATTTT. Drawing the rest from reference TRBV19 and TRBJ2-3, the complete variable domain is DGGITQSPKYLFRKEGQNVTLSCEQNLNHDAMYWYRQDPGQGLRLIYYSQIVNDFQKGDIAEGYSVSREKKESFPLTVTSAQKNPTAFYLCASQNPLAGTDTQYFGPGTRLTVL.